Below are 17 T cell receptor beta chains sequenced from a single sample in a study of blood T cell repertoires in COVID-19. Using immunoSEQ multiplex PCR, the repertoire was profiled, and TCRdb retains in-frame clones only, with some absent. Among a few hundred thousand clones listed, 88% were seen once. The sample taken for sequencing was peripheral blood. The receptor source for this set is a man between 18 and 35 years old with active or convalescent COVID-19.

This sequence joins TRBV7-2 and TRBJ1-1, with TRBD1 matching 7 bases. The junction had 3 bases not matched to a gene; V was cut back by 1 base and J by 4 bases. In germline, CDR1 is SGHTA, CDR2 FQGNSA. CDR3 length equals 14 residues. As DNA, the CDR3 is TGTGCCAGCAGCTTAGGGGGACAGCTCACTGAAGCTTTCTTT. Protein product: CASSLGGQLTEAFF.

The chain joins TRBV6-5 to TRBJ2-3; 13 bases line up with TRBD2. V was clipped by 6 bases and J by 2 bases; unmatched bases: 2. Germline V lookup: CDR1 MNHEY, CDR2 SVGAGI. The CDR3 consists of 15 residues. The CDR3 nucleotides are TGTGCCAGCAGCGGGACTAGCGGGATCACAGATACGCAGTATTTT. This gives the protein CASSGTSGITDTQYF.

A remark on this clone: Other DNA sequences in the same sample also yield this CDR3. The rearrangement uses TRBV24-1 and TRBJ2-1, with 9 bases identical to TRBD1. The V gene end was trimmed by 4 bases and the J gene end by 4 bases; junction bases not matched to a gene: 7. The CDR3 contains 16 residues. Germline values: CDR1 KGHDR, CDR2 SFDVKD. CDR3: CATSDSGQGTYNEQFF. The CDR3 DNA reads TGTGCCACCAGTGACTCCGGACAGGGGACATACAATGAGCAGTTCTTC.

This chain links TRBV7-3 with TRBJ2-1; TRBD1 aligns across 9 bases. This CDR3 comprises 15 residues. V lost 3 bases and J lost 7; bases outside the gene matches: 7. CDR1 and CDR2 from the germline V gene are SGHTA and FQGTGA. The CDR3, as DNA: TGTGCCAGCAGCTTTGGACAGGGGTTAATGAATGAGCAGTTCTTC. It translates to CASSFGQGLMNEQFF.

The V gene is TRBV5-4, the J gene TRBJ2-5; 7 nucleotides match TRBD2. The ends lost 2 bases at V and 1 base at J; junction bases unmatched: 5. There are 15 residues in the CDR3. Germline CDR1 and CDR2: SGHNT and YYREEE (reference sequence). CDR3 loop: CASSFPSGVQETQYF. DNA of the CDR3: TGTGCCAGCAGCTTTCCTAGCGGCGTCCAAGAGACCCAGTACTTC.

Note on this clone: Other DNA sequences from this sample encode an identical CDR3 as well. The chain has TRBV7-6 and TRBJ2-7; 11 bases align to TRBD2. V shed 5 bases and J 2 bases; nucleotides not matched to a gene: 5. This CDR3 has 15 amino acids. Germline V gene sequence: CDR1 SGHVS, CDR2 FNYEAQ. CDR3 bases: TGTGCCAGCAGCCCGGGGACTAGCGGAACCTACGAGCAGTACTTC. Encoded protein: CASSPGTSGTYEQYF.

The rearrangement uses TRBV9 and TRBJ2-5; 8 bases line up with TRBD2. The V gene's germline CDR1 is SGDLS and CDR2 YYNGEE. The CDR3 covers 13 residues. The V and J ends lost 7 bases and 4 bases, in that order; junction bases with no gene match: 6. CDR3 DNA: TGTGCCAGCGGGGCGGGGGGCGCAGAGACCCAGTACTTC. Translating gives CASGAGGAETQYF.

This chain uses TRBV19 with TRBJ1-5; 9 bases agree with TRBD1. Germline assignment: CDR1 LNHDA and CDR2 SQIVND (reference sequence). The ends lost 5 bases at V and 7 bases at J; junction bases unmatched: 9. The CDR3 is 15 residues long. The CDR3 coding sequence is TGTGCCAGTAGTCAACAGGGGGCCGGGTTACAGCCCCAGCATTTT. Its translation is CASSQQGAGLQPQHF.

The chain links TRBV18 to TRBJ2-2, with D possibly matching TRBD2 (5 bases). The V end lost 3 bases, the J end lost 7 bases, and 15 bases lay between the germline ends. The CDR3 contains 15 residues. The germline CDR1 and CDR2 sequences are KGHSH and LQKENI. The chain's CDR3 is CASSPFGVQDGELFF. In DNA, the CDR3 is TGTGCCAGCTCACCGTTCGGGGTGCAGGACGGGGAGCTGTTTTTT.

V and J are TRBV7-9 and TRBJ1-4, with a weak D call TRBD1 (5 bases). V was trimmed by 10 bases and J by 4 bases, leaving 16 bases between them. CDR1 and CDR2 (germline): SEHNR, FQNEAQ (reference sequence). The CDR3 loop spans 14 amino acids. CDR3 sequence: CATGGSGINEKLFF. In DNA, the CDR3 is TGTGCCACTGGGGGGTCGGGGATTAATGAAAAACTGTTTTTT.

The chain couples TRBV18 to TRBJ2-7; a possible D gene is TRBD1 (5 bases). V lost 2 bases and J lost 3, with 8 bases in between. CDR1 and CDR2 (germline): KGHSH, LQKENI. The CDR3 has 13 amino acids. CDR3 coding DNA: TGTGCCAGCTCACCATCAAGGGGCTACGAGCAGTACTTC. The encoded protein is CASSPSRGYEQYF.

CDR3 sequence (DNA): TGTGCCAGCAGCCCATCACCAGGGGTTGGTGAAAAACTGTTTTTT. This codes for CASSPSPGVGEKLFF. The chain is built from TRBV9 and TRBJ1-4; D may be TRBD1 (6 bases). The V gene's germline CDR1 is SGDLS and CDR2 YYNGEE. The CDR3 is 15 amino acids. V lost 4 bases to trimming and J lost 7 bases, with 17 bases between them.

About this clone itself: The identical CDR3 is also encoded by other nucleotide sequences in the sample. The chain recombines TRBV2 with TRBJ1-4, with 8 positions matching TRBD1. The length of the CDR3 is 14 residues. The trim removed 1 base at V and 5 bases at J, leaving 0 bases unmatched. CDR1 SNHLY and CDR2 FYNNEI come from the germline V gene. In nucleotides, the CDR3 is TGTGCCAGCAGTGAAGGGACAGGGAATGAAAAACTGTTTTTT. Amino acids: CASSEGTGNEKLFF.

DNA for the CDR3: TGTGCCAGCAGCCAAGGACAGGGGAGGGACGAGCAGTACTTC. It is translated as CASSQGQGRDEQYF. The gene calls are TRBV14 and TRBJ2-7; possible D gene TRBD1, 8 bases. The CDR3 contains 14 residues. Trimming stripped 1 base from V and 5 bases from J, with 12 bases between. CDR1 SGHDN and CDR2 FVKESK come from the germline V gene.

The rearrangement links TRBV7-6 to TRBJ2-7; 7 nucleotides match TRBD1. This CDR3 contains 16 residues. V lost 1 base and J lost 0; bases outside the gene matches: 6. CDR1 is SGHVS, CDR2 FNYEAQ, per germline. CDR3 DNA: TGTGCCAGCAGCTTAGGACAGGGCCGAAGCTCCTACGAGCAGTACTTC. Translated: CASSLGQGRSSYEQYF.

The chain joins TRBV2 to TRBJ1-4; D is unresolved. Per germline, CDR1 SNHLY and CDR2 FYNNEI. This CDR3 is built from 13 residues. The ends were cut back, 8 bases at V and 0 bases at J, with 7 bases in the middle. The CDR3: CASFSATNEKLFF. The CDR3 DNA follows: TGTGCCAGCTTTTCTGCAACTAATGAAAAACTGTTTTTT.

J is TRBJ1-5 and V is TRBV4-3; maybe TRBD1 (6 bases). Per germline, CDR1 LGHNA and CDR2 YSLEER. Trimming pared 3 bases from V and 2 bases from J, leaving 8 bases between. The CDR3 spans 14 residues. The chain's CDR3 is CASSQDSGNQPQHF. In DNA, the CDR3 is TGCGCCAGCAGCCAGGACAGCGGCAATCAGCCCCAGCATTTT.